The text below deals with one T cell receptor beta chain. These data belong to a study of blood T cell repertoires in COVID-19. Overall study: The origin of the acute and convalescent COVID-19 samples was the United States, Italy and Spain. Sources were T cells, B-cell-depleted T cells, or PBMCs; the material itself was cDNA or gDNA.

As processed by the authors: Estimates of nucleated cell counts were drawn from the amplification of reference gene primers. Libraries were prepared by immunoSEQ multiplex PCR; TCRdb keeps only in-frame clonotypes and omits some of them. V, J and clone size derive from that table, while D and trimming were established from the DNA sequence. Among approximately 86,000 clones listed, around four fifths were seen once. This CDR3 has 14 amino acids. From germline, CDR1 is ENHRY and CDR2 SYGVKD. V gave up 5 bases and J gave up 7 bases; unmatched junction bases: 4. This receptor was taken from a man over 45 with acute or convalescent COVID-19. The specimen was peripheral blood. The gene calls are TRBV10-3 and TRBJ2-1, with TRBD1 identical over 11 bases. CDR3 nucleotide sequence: TGTGCCATCAGTAACCGGGACAGGGGGAATGAGCAGTTCTTC. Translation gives CAISNRDRGNEQFF.